Shown below are 14 T cell receptor beta chains from a single sample sequenced in a study of T cells in Graves' hyperthyroidism and ophthalmopathy (dated by TCRdb to the late 2010s). Library prep was done by multiplex PCR. Reads for this sample came from an Illumina HiSeq 2000. The TCR beta CDR3 regions were amplified from the RNA transcripts. The TCR CDR3 was subjected to a first round of RT-PCR using the HTBI primer set and the Qiagen OneStep RT-PCR kit. TCRdb's own reprocessing of the public reads used fastp at Q25 and MiXCR and kept productive beta chains. Rows are combined by CDR3 protein, so each entry shows the most common genes and DNA. The sample profile shows about 840,000 distinct CDR3 sequences; around 38% of them were found once. Clones ranked in the top ten supply 7.5% to 9.5% of the sample. Sequenced material: blood. The source is a man younger than 35 with Graves' hyperthyroidism.

The J gene is TRBJ2-7, the V gene TRBV13; a weak D match, TRBD1 (7 bases). The CDR3 has 15 residues. Trimming stripped 4 bases from V and 1 base from J, with 14 bases between. Germline CDR1 reads PRHDT; CDR2 reads FYEKMQ (reference sequence). For the CDR3, the DNA is TGTGCCAGCAGCTCCCTCAGGGGGGCTTCCTACGAGCAGTACTTC. Translation gives CASSSLRGASYEQYF.

The chain links TRBV9 to TRBJ2-7; 13 bases fit TRBD2. Trimming took 0 bases from V and 6 from J; bases not matched to a gene: 3. CDR3 length: 15 amino acids. From germline, CDR1 is SGDLS and CDR2 YYNGEE. CDR3 sequence: CASSVEGLAGSEQYF. CDR3 bases: TGTGCCAGCAGCGTAGAGGGACTAGCGGGGTCCGAGCAGTACTTC.

This clonotype showed up just a few times. The V gene is TRBV5-8, the J gene TRBJ2-7; D is perhaps TRBD1 (6 bases). The CDR3 sequence is 15 residues long. Germline-derived CDR1 and CDR2 are SGHTS and YDEGEE. V dropped 4 bases and J dropped 7 bases, with 21 bases sitting between them. The CDR3 coding sequence is TGTGCCAGCAGCGGGGTGGGACATCCGGAGAGGGAGCAGTACTTC. Translating it yields CASSGVGHPEREQYF.

This clonotype came up many times. V gene TRBV5-1 combines with J gene TRBJ2-2; D not resolved. Germline CDR1 and CDR2: SGHRS and YFSETQ. The CDR3 runs to 13 residues. V was pared by 4 bases and J by 4 bases, with 8 bases between. CDR3 coding DNA: TGCGCCAGCAGCCCGCCGGGCACCGGGGAGCTGTTTTTT. It yields the protein CASSPPGTGELFF.

The chain carries TRBV9 and TRBJ1-1, with D unclear. Germline V gene sequence: CDR1 SGDLS, CDR2 YYNGEE. CDR3 length: 17 residues. The V and J ends lost 0 bases and 5 bases respectively, with 20 bases between them. The CDR3 DNA follows: TGTGCCAGCAGCGTAGCTTCCGGAGCCGGGGAGGCAACTGAAGCTTTCTTT. Its protein is CASSVASGAGEATEAFF.

This clonotype was seen many times. The chain carries TRBV20-1 and TRBJ2-7; no reliable D call. Germline CDR1 DFQATT, CDR2 SNEGSKA (reference sequence). V gave up 7 bases and J gave up 6 bases, with 16 bases separating them. The CDR3 is made up of 12 amino acids. The CDR3 region is CSGSTAQPEQYF. The CDR3, as DNA: TGCAGTGGGTCGACGGCTCAGCCCGAGCAGTACTTC.

The chain recombines TRBV25-1 with TRBJ1-2; 8 nucleotides align to TRBD1. The CDR3 covers 13 residues. The trim removed 6 bases at V and 3 bases at J, leaving 3 bases unmatched. Germline CDR1 is MGHDK and CDR2 is SYGVNS. Here the CDR3 DNA reads TGTGCCAGCAGAAGACAGGGGCACTATGGCTACACCTTC. Amino acids: CASRRQGHYGYTF.

About this clonotype itself: One base away lies a much larger clone, so this may be a sequencing read error. This is likely a read error, given that the CDR3 carries no conserved phenylalanine or tryptophan at its end. The chain is built from TRBV10-3 and TRBJ1-5; D gene ambiguous. The CDR3 length is 13 residues. Germline CDR1 reads ENHRY; CDR2 reads SYGVKD. The CDR3 here is CASSLSVYQPQHL. As DNA, the CDR3 is TGTGCCAGCAGTTTAAGCGTCTATCAGCCCCAGCATCTT.

The V gene is TRBV18, the J gene TRBJ2-7, with D possibly TRBD1 on 6 matching bases. CDR1 and CDR2 (germline): KGHSH, LQKENI. V lost 4 bases to trimming and J lost 4 bases, with 20 bases between them. CDR3 length: 16 residues. This CDR3 reads CASSRPNSPGAYEQYF. CDR3 sequence (DNA): TGTGCCAGCTCACGGCCTAACTCACCAGGGGCATACGAGCAGTACTTC.

This clonotype was seen a handful of times. The chain carries TRBV20-1 and TRBJ2-7; D not resolved. This CDR3 spans 15 amino acids. Germline CDR1 is DFQATT and CDR2 is SNEGSKA (reference sequence). V lost 3 bases and J lost 5, with 20 bases in between. The CDR3 protein is CSASVFEVQSDEQYF. The CDR3 DNA reads TGCAGTGCTAGTGTATTTGAGGTCCAATCCGACGAGCAGTACTTC.

The chain recombines TRBV9 with TRBJ1-1, with D possibly matching TRBD1 (6 bases). Germline CDR1 is SGDLS and CDR2 is YYNGEE. V lost 3 bases to trimming and J lost 8 bases, with 14 bases between them. The CDR3 runs to 13 residues. The DNA for the CDR3 is TGTGCCAGCAGCGCGCAGATAGGACAGGAAGCTTTCTTT. The encoded protein is CASSAQIGQEAFF.

CDR3 amino acids: CASSPTSRQGGEQYF. The CDR3 DNA is TGTGCCAGCAGCCCAACTTCTCGACAGGGCGGCGAGCAGTACTTC. This sequence joins TRBV7-9 and TRBJ2-7, with TRBD1 matching 7 bases. The CDR3 contains 15 residues. Germline-derived CDR1 and CDR2 are SEHNR and FQNEAQ (reference sequence). With V trimmed by 5 bases and J by 6 bases, 13 bases remained unmatched.

A few counts support this clonotype. The chain has TRBV7-9 and TRBJ1-1, with a possible D match to TRBD1 (5 bases). The CDR3 runs 12 residues. The V end lost 3 bases, the J end lost 7 bases, and 9 bases lay between the germline ends. Germline assignment: CDR1 SEHNR and CDR2 FQNEAQ (reference sequence). This CDR3 is CASSFVGGEAFF. For the CDR3, the DNA is TGTGCCAGCAGCTTTGTTGGGGGTGAAGCTTTCTTT.

The V gene is TRBV6-1, the J gene TRBJ2-5, with D unresolved. The CDR3 loop spans 13 amino acids. The germline V gene encodes CDR1 MNHNS and CDR2 SASEGT. The V gene lost 8 bases and the J gene lost 3 bases, with 13 bases spanning the gap. The DNA of the CDR3 is TGTGCCAGCGGAAGACACACTAAAGAGACCCAGTACTTC. Protein product: CASGRHTKETQYF.